Below are 22 T cell receptor beta chains sequenced from a single sample in a study of cytomegalovirus exposure and HLA in healthy donors. Amplification used 60 Vbeta primers and 13 Jbeta primers. Assay used: immunoSEQ multiplex PCR; TCRdb lists only in-frame clones, some missing. Altogether under 200,000 clones are present, around 78% being singletons, with the ten largest covering 2% to 2.5%. Sequences were obtained from PBMCs. These receptors came from a woman between 25 and 40 years old in good health and CMV-seropositive.

This sequence joins TRBV10-3 and TRBJ1-2, with a tentative D call TRBD1 (6 bases). Between the trimmed V and J ends, which lost 3 bases and 8 bases, there was a span of 16 bases. This CDR3 contains 14 residues. The germline CDR1 and CDR2 sequences are ENHRY and SYGVKD. Written as DNA, the CDR3 is TGTGCCATCAGTGAAGGGGGGGCGCGTGGCGGCTACACCTTC. Its protein product is CAISEGGARGGYTF.

The table lists this clone with a few counts. The V call is TRBV5-8, the J call TRBJ2-7, with 9 bases fitting TRBD2. The CDR3 is 14 amino acids. Germline V gene data show CDR1 as SGHTS and CDR2 as YDEGEE. Trimming took 4 bases from V and 4 from J; bases not matched to a gene: 6. CDR3 nucleotides: TGTGCCAGCAGCCTTAGCGGGAGTTCTTACGAGCAGTACTTC. Encoded protein: CASSLSGSSYEQYF.

On this clone: The same CDR3 can be traced to other DNA sequences in this sample. The V call is TRBV9, the J call TRBJ2-5; 7 bases agree with TRBD1. CDR1 is SGDLS, CDR2 YYNGEE, per germline. V gave up 0 bases and J gave up 2 bases; unmatched junction bases: 4. This CDR3 comprises 15 residues. The CDR3 DNA is TGTGCCAGCAGCGTAGCTGGGACAGCTCAAGAGACCCAGTACTTC. Protein product: CASSVAGTAQETQYF.

This clone has only a few counts. The chain has TRBV2 and TRBJ1-2; D perhaps matches TRBD1 (6 bases). Trimming stripped 6 bases from V and 2 bases from J, with 16 bases between. CDR1 SNHLY and CDR2 FYNNEI come from the germline V gene. The CDR3 length is 15 residues. The CDR3 loop reads CASSSVQGNNYGYTF. The CDR3 nucleotides are TGTGCCAGCAGCTCCGTACAGGGTAACAACTATGGCTACACCTTC. The variable domain in full, completed from reference TRBV2 and TRBJ1-2, reads EPEVTQTPSHQVTQMGQEVILRCVPISNHLYFYWYRQILGQKVEFLVSFYNNEISEKSEIFDDQFSVERPDGSNFTLKIRSTKLEDSAMYFCASSSVQGNNYGYTFGSGTRLTVV.

The V and J genes are TRBV7-2 and TRBJ1-3, with a tentative D call TRBD1 (6 bases). Germline loops: CDR1 SGHTA, CDR2 FQGNSA. This CDR3 has 15 residues. V lost 1 base and J lost 2, with 9 bases in between. The CDR3 DNA reads TGTGCCAGCAGCTTAGTGGGGACAACTGGAAACACCATATATTTT. Protein: CASSLVGTTGNTIYF.

This clone was seen a few times. The rearrangement uses TRBV29-1 and TRBJ2-6, with D maybe TRBD1 (6 bases). This CDR3 region has 16 residues. Between the trimmed V and J ends, which lost 5 bases and 0 bases, there was a span of 14 bases. CDR1 is SQVTM and CDR2 is ANQGSEA in the germline V gene. The chain's CDR3 is CSVHPGEGSGANVLTF. CDR3 nucleotide sequence: TGCAGCGTTCACCCAGGGGAAGGCTCTGGGGCCAACGTCCTGACTTTC. Full variable domain (remainder filled in from reference TRBV29-1 and TRBJ2-6): SAVISQKPSRDICQRGTSLTIQCQVDSQVTMMFWYRQQPGQSLTLIATANQGSEATYESGFVIDKFPISRPNLTFSTLTVSNMSPEDSSIYLCSVHPGEGSGANVLTFGAGSRLTVL.

The rearrangement uses TRBV6-5 and TRBJ1-2; 7 bases are a match to TRBD1. Germline CDR1 reads MNHEY; CDR2 reads SVGAGI. This CDR3 has 15 amino acids. With V trimmed by 2 bases and J by 2 bases, 5 bases remained unmatched. The CDR3 nucleotides are TGTGCCAGCAGTTACGGCAGGGGGAGCAACTATGGCTACACCTTC. The encoded protein is CASSYGRGSNYGYTF.

As concerns this clone: Other nucleotide sequences in the sample specify the same CDR3. The chain links TRBV27 to TRBJ1-2; D call uncertain. This CDR3 has 14 amino acids. Germline V gene data show CDR1 as MNHEY and CDR2 as SMNVEV (reference sequence). With 6 bases removed from V and 3 bases from J, the gap between germline ends came to 14 bases. CDR3 sequence: CASSQIREDYGYTF. The CDR3 nucleotides read TGTGCCAGCAGCCAAATCAGAGAGGACTATGGCTACACCTTC.

The chain recombines TRBV5-5 with TRBJ1-1, with D maybe TRBD1 (5 bases). Germline V lookup: CDR1 SGHKS, CDR2 YYEKEE (reference sequence). The CDR3 length is 13 residues. The ends were cut back, 1 base at V and 6 bases at J, with 10 bases in the middle. The CDR3 DNA follows: TGTGCCAGCAGCTTGATTCGGGGGGCTGAAGCTTTCTTT. As protein: CASSLIRGAEAFF.

The V call is TRBV28, the J call TRBJ1-2, with no clear D. The ends were cut back, 2 bases at V and 7 bases at J, with 17 bases in the middle. In germline, CDR1 is MDHEN, CDR2 SYDVKM. This CDR3 is 15 amino acids long. The CDR3 sequence: CASSLMVLRESGYTF. CDR3 DNA sequence: TGTGCCAGCAGTTTAATGGTCCTCCGGGAGAGTGGCTACACCTTC.

This chain uses TRBV10-2 with TRBJ1-6; D is possibly TRBD1 (6 bases). From germline, CDR1 is WSHSY and CDR2 SAAADI. The V end lost 0 bases, the J end lost 9 bases, and 12 bases lay between the germline ends. This CDR3 is built from 15 residues. The CDR3: CASSESGDKRSPLHF. In DNA form, the CDR3 reads TGCGCCAGCAGTGAGTCCGGGGACAAACGTTCACCCCTCCACTTT.

V is TRBV30 and J is TRBJ1-3, with D tentatively TRBD1 (6 bases). The germline V gene has CDR1 GTSNPN and CDR2 SVGIG (reference sequence). The CDR3 loop spans 14 amino acids. V was cut by 1 base and J by 4 bases, with 11 bases left in between. The chain's CDR3 is CAWSGEGTGNTIYF. The CDR3 region has the DNA TGTGCCTGGAGTGGAGAGGGGACAGGAAACACCATATATTTT.

In its sample, this clone was seen a few times. The rearrangement joins TRBV5-4 to TRBJ1-1; TRBD1 aligns across 7 bases. CDR3 size: 14 residues. V dropped 3 bases and J dropped 4; count of bases not matched to a gene: 6. Germline values: CDR1 SGHNT, CDR2 YYREEE (reference sequence). CDR3 region: CASSSYRGGTEAFF. CDR3 nucleotide sequence: TGTGCCAGCAGCTCGTACAGGGGAGGCACTGAAGCTTTCTTT.

The table lists this clone with a count of one. The chain employs TRBV19 and TRBJ1-3; D not resolved. Germline lookup yields CDR1 LNHDA and CDR2 SQIVND (reference sequence). V was clipped by 6 bases and J by 0 bases, with 15 bases between them. The CDR3 runs to 16 residues. In nucleotides, the CDR3 is TGTGCCAGTAGCGGAGGCGACGCAAACTCTGGAAACACCATATATTTT. This sequence encodes CASSGGDANSGNTIYF.

The CDR3 loop reads CATSSHRGPVYEQYF. CDR3 DNA: TGTGCCACCAGCAGCCACAGGGGGCCGGTTTACGAGCAGTACTTC. This rearrangement joins TRBV15 to TRBJ2-7, with 9 bases that match TRBD1. Losses at the gene ends were 3 bases for V and 4 bases for J; bases not matched to a gene: 7. Germline assignment: CDR1 LNHNV and CDR2 YYDKDF (reference sequence). The CDR3 has 15 residues. The whole variable domain, remainder taken from reference TRBV15 and TRBJ2-7, is DAMVIQNPRYQVTQFGKPVTLSCSQTLNHNVMYWYQQKSSQAPKLLFHYYDKDFNNEADTPDNFQSRRPNTSFCFLDIRSPGLGDTAMYLCATSSHRGPVYEQYFGPGTRLTVT.

J is TRBJ2-7 and V is TRBV30; TRBD1 is a possible D gene (6 bases). This CDR3 comprises 13 residues. Germline CDR1 reads GTSNPN; CDR2 reads SVGIG (reference sequence). The V and J ends lost 4 bases and 6 bases respectively, with 16 bases between them. CDR3 protein: CAWTTGVLSEQYF. Written as DNA, the CDR3 is TGTGCCTGGACGACAGGTGTCCTTTCCGAGCAGTACTTC.

The chain couples TRBV7-9 to TRBJ2-1, with 12 bases aligning to TRBD2. The trim removed 4 bases at V and 5 bases at J, leaving 15 bases unmatched. This CDR3 is built from 19 residues. The germline CDR1 and CDR2 sequences are SEHNR and FQNEAQ (reference sequence). CDR3: CASSSPGLAGYWSNNEQFF. Here the CDR3 DNA reads TGTGCCAGCAGCTCCCCCGGACTAGCGGGATACTGGTCCAACAATGAGCAGTTCTTC.

The chain joins TRBV18 to TRBJ2-7; D might be TRBD1 (6 bases). The germline V and J ends were trimmed by 3 bases and 0 bases, with 12 bases remaining between them. The CDR3 has 15 residues. In germline, CDR1 is KGHSH, CDR2 LQKENI. CDR3: CASSPWTVSSYEQYF. In DNA, the CDR3 is TGTGCCAGCTCACCTTGGACAGTAAGCTCCTACGAGCAGTACTTC.

This clone was seen more than once but under ten times. J is TRBJ1-1 and V is TRBV6-1; D call uncertain. The ends were cut back, 3 bases at V and 1 base at J, with 6 bases in the middle. The germline gives CDR1 MNHNS, CDR2 SASEGT. The CDR3 contains 13 residues. Here the CDR3 DNA reads TGTGCCAGCAGTGATCAGGCGAACACTGAAGCTTTCTTT. Encoded protein: CASSDQANTEAFF.

The V gene is TRBV23-1, the J gene TRBJ1-6, with 8 bases fitting TRBD1. TRBV23-1 is placed among ORFs of uncertain function. This CDR3 is built from 16 residues. Losses at the gene ends were 6 bases for V and 7 bases for J; bases not matched to a gene: 11. CDR3 nucleotides: TGCGCCAGCAGGGACCACAGGACAGGGTTCAATTCACCCCTCCACTTT. This codes for CASRDHRTGFNSPLHF.

The rearrangement uses TRBV2 and TRBJ1-2; a weak D match, TRBD1 (6 bases). The CDR3 extends over 15 amino acids. Trimming stripped 6 bases from V and 3 bases from J, with 17 bases between. CDR1 and CDR2 from the germline V gene are SNHLY and FYNNEI. For the CDR3, the DNA is TGTGCCAGCAGGGAAAAGACAGGCGGCGACTATGGCTACACCTTC. Its protein is CASREKTGGDYGYTF. Filled out from reference TRBV2 and TRBJ1-2, the complete variable domain reads EPEVTQTPSHQVTQMGQEVILRCVPISNHLYFYWYRQILGQKVEFLVSFYNNEISEKSEIFDDQFSVERPDGSNFTLKIRSTKLEDSAMYFCASREKTGGDYGYTFGSGTRLTVV.

The chain carries TRBV5-6 and TRBJ2-5; a possible D gene is TRBD1 (6 bases). Germline V gene lookup returns CDR1 SGHDT and CDR2 YYEEEE. V lost 4 bases to trimming and J lost 4 bases, with 20 bases between them. The CDR3 is 16 residues long. As DNA, the CDR3 is TGTGCCAGCAGCGAGGGTCTTCAGAGGGACATAGAGACCCAGTACTTC. As protein: CASSEGLQRDIETQYF.